Detailed here is one T cell receptor (beta chain). Trimming took 4 bases from V and 3 from J, leaving 7 bases between them. Germline CDR1 and CDR2: WSHSY and SAAADI. CDR3 size: 12 residues. Assay: immunoSEQ multiplex PCR; the TCRdb copy retains only in-frame clones and omits some. The table lists over 95,000 clones, over 85% of them singletons. The data derive from a study of OX40 agonist ivuxolimab in advanced cancers. Whole-study context: Patients received intravenous ivuxolimab every 2 weeks at 0.01 to 10 mg/kg. Earlier anti-PD-1, anti-PD-L1 or anti-CTLA-4 therapy was permitted; roughly 37% had received some.

Blood samples were obtained at baseline, cycle 4 day 1, and cycle 7 day 1. This receptor was identified in an adult with an advanced solid tumor such as melanoma, head and neck, liver or kidney cancer. The chain joins TRBV10-2 to TRBJ2-7; unclear D gene. The source material was CD4+ or CD8+ T cells sorted from blood, sampled in a trial of the OX40 agonist ivuxolimab. CDR3 nucleotides: TGCGCCAGCAGTGGCCTGGACTACGAGCAGTACTTC. It yields the protein CASSGLDYEQYF.